What follows is one TCR beta chain and its context. The target antigen is unknown. An end of the junction differs from the germline gene, which may be a read error. This CDR3 contains 16 residues. CDR1 LGHNA and CDR2 YSLEER come from the germline V gene. This sample is drawn from a study of blood T cells in healthy people across ages. The study, taken as a whole, reports: Naive T cell percentage strongly correlated with TCR beta diversity. With unsorted PBMCs, a conclusive comparison of naive versus antigen-experienced cells was not possible.

Peripheral blood was drawn, about 9.1 milliliters per donor. The second PCR ran roughly 7 to 11 cycles with a sample-barcoded 5' primer and J-beta primers. Each CDR3 protein gets one entry after TCRdb re-called the 5' RACE reads with MiXCR. The top ten hold approximately 10% of the sample, which has 500,000 to 550,000 distinct CDR3 sequences, nearly 25% seen once. These sequences were also reported in another study, on T cells of mothers and their children. Per that paper: Related mother-child pairs shared slightly more overlap than unrelated pairs, but the difference was non-significant.

The source of this sequence is a boy between 10 and 17 years old in good health. The sequenced material came from blood. V gene TRBV4-3 combines with J gene TRBJ2-5, with 8 bases fitting TRBD1. The CDR3 sequence: CASSQVRGTGEETQHF. The CDR3 DNA sequence: TGCGCCAGCAGCCAAGTCAGAGGGACAGGAGAAGAGACCCAGCACTTC.